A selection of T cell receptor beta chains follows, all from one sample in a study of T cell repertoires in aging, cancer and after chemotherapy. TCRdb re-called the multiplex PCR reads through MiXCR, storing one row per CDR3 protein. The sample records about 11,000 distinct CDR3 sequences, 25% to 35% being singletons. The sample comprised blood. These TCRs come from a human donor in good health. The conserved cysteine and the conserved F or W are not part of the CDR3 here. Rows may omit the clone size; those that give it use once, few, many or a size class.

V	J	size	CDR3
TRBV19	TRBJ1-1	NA	ASSIGGLVPNTEAF
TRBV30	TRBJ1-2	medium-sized	AWSRDEGTGYT
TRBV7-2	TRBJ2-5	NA	ASSLVGETQY
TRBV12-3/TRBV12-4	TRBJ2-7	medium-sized	ASSLGNEQY
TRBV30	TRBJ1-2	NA	AWSVSPAGDYGYT
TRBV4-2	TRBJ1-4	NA	ASSPNRGGLSNEKLF
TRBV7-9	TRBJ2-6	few	ASSLWGAGANVLT
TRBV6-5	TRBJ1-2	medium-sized	ASSYSDGTYGYT
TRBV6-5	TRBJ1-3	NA	ASATGSSGNTIY
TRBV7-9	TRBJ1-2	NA	ASSQYLDYGYT
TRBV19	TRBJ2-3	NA	ASSMQGAPDTQY
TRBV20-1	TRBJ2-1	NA	SARDGPLAGNNEQF
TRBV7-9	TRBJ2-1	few	ASSPSGTSGRNEQF
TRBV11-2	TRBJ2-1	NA	ASSYRTRETNEQF
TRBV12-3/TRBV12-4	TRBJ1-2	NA	ASSLGQGYT